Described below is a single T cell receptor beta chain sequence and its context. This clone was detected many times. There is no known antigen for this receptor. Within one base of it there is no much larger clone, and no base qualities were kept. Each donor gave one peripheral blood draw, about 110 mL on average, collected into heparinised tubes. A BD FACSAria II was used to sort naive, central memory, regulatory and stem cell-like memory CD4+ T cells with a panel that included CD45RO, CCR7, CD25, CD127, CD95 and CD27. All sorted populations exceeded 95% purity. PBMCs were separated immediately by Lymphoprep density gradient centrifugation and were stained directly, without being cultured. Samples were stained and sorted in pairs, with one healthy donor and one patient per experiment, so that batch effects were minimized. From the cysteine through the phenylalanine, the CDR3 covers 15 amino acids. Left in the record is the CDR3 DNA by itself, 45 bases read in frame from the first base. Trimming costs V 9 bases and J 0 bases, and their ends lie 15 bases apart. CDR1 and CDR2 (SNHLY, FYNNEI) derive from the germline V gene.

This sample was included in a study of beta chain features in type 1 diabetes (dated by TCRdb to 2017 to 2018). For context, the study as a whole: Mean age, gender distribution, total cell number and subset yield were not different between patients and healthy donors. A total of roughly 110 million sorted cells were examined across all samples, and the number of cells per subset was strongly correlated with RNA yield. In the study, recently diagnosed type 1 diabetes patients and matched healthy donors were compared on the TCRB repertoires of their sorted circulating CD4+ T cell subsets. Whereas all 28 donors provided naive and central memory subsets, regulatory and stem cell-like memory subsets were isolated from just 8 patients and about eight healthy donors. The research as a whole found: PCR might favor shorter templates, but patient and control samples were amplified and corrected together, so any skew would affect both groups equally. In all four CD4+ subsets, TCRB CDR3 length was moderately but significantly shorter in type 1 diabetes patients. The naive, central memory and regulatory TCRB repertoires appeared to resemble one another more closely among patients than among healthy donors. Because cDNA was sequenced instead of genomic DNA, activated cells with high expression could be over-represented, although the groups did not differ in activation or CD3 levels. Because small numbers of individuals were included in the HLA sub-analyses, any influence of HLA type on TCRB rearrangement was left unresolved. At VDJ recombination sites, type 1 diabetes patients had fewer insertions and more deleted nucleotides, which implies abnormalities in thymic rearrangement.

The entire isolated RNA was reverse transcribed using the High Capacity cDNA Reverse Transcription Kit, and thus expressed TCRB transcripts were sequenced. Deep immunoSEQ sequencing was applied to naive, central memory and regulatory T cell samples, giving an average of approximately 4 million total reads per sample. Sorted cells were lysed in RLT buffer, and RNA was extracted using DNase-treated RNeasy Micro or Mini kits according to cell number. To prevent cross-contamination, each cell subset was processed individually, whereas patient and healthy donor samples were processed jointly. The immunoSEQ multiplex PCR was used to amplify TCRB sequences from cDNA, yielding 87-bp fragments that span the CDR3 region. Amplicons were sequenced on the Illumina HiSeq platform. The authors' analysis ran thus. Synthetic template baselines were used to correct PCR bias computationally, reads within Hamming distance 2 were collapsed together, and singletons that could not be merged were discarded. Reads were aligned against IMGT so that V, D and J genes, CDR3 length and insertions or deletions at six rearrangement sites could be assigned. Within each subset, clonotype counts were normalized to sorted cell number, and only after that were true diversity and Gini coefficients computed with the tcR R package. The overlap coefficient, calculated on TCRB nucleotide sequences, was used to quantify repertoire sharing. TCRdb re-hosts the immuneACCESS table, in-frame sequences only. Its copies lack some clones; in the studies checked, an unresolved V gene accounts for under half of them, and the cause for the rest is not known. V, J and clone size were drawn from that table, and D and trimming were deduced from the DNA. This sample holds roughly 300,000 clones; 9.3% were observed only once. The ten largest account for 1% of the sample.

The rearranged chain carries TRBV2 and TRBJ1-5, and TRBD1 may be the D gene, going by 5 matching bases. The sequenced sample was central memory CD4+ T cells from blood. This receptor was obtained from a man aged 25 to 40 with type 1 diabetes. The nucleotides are TGTGCCAGTCGTCCGGGACCCAATAGCAATCAGCCCCAGCATTTT. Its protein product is CASRPGPNSNQPQHF.